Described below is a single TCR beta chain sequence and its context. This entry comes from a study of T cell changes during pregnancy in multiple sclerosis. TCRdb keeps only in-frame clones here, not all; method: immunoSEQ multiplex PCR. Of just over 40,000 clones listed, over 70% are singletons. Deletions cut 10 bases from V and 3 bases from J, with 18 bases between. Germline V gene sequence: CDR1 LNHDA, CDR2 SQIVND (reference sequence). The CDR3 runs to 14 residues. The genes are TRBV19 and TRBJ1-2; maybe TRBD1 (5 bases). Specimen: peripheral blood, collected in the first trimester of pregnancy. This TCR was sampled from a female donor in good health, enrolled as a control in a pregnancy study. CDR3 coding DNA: TGTGCCACAGCCAGTACGGGGGGAGACTATGGCTACACCTTC. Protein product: CATASTGGDYGYTF.